The 25 T cell receptor beta chains presented below share a single source sample, sequenced in a study of sequential checkpoint blockade in melanoma (dated by TCRdb to the late 2010s). Library generation was performed with the immunoSEQ multiplex PCR assay. The immuneACCESS repertoire file appears here via TCRdb, limited to in-frame rearrangements. These files lack a portion of the clones; in checked studies, under half of the deficit traces to unresolved V genes, and the cause of the others is not known. The sample contains 9,500 to 15,000 clones, approximately 24% of them found a single time. The ten largest clones add up to roughly a fifth of the sample. The treatment or condition label for this specimen denotes: randomized to nivolumab then ipilimumab (arm A) or the reverse (arm B). This material consisted of tumor tissue (inferred from file names), taken from a patient given nivolumab and ipilimumab in sequence. The source of these receptors is a human donor with melanoma.

V gene TRBV19 combines with J gene TRBJ1-4; perhaps TRBD1 as D (6 bases). The germline V and J ends were trimmed by 5 bases and 10 bases, with 20 bases remaining between them. The CDR3 consists of 15 residues. Per germline, CDR1 LNHDA and CDR2 SQIVND (reference sequence). CDR3 nucleotide sequence: TGTGCCAGTAGTTTGGAACAGGGTCTGGGCGGAAAACTGTTTTTT. Protein product: CASSLEQGLGGKLFF.

The sample holds a few counts of this clone. The chain is built from TRBV11-3 and TRBJ1-1, with TRBD1 as a possible D gene (5 bases). There are 14 residues in the CDR3. Germline lookup yields CDR1 SGHNT and CDR2 YENEEA. Trimming stripped 3 bases from V and 3 bases from J, with 11 bases between. CDR3 region: CASSLTRGYTEAFF. CDR3 bases: TGTGCCAGCAGCTTGACGAGGGGATACACTGAAGCTTTCTTT.

This clone has only a few counts. This rearrangement joins TRBV27 to TRBJ2-7, with D tentatively TRBD2 (7 bases). V was clipped by 1 base and J by 5 bases, with 15 bases between them. CDR1 MNHEY and CDR2 SMNVEV come from the germline V gene (reference sequence). The length of the CDR3 is 15 residues. The CDR3 DNA is TGTGCCAGCAGTTTATTAGGCGGGGGCCTCCACGAGCAGTACTTC. Translated: CASSLLGGGLHEQYF.

The sample holds a few counts of this clone. V usage is TRBV11-3 and J usage is TRBJ1-2; TRBD1 aligns across 10 bases. The germline gives CDR1 SGHNT, CDR2 YENEEA. V shed 3 bases and J 4 bases; nucleotides not matched to a gene: 5. This CDR3 is built from 15 residues. CDR3 nucleotides: TGTGCCAGCAGCTTCGGGACAGGGGATGCCTATGGCTACACCTTC. Its translation is CASSFGTGDAYGYTF.

The CDR3 reads CASSEWGATDTQYF. For the CDR3, the DNA is TGCGCCAGCAGTGAGTGGGGGGCCACAGATACGCAGTATTTT. The chain has TRBV10-1 and TRBJ2-3, with D perhaps given as TRBD1 or TRBD2 (6 bases each). With 1 base removed from V and 2 bases from J, the gap between germline ends came to 7 bases. Germline lookup yields CDR1 WNHNN and CDR2 SYGVQD (reference sequence). This CDR3 spans 14 amino acids.

By its share, this clone is medium-sized. The chain combines TRBV11-3 with TRBJ2-1; weak D call: TRBD1 (7 bases). This CDR3 contains 15 residues. Germline V lookup: CDR1 SGHNT, CDR2 YENEEA. V was clipped by 1 base and J by 6 bases, with 13 bases between them. CDR3 protein: CASSLVGRGANEQFF. The CDR3 bases are TGTGCCAGCAGCTTAGTCGGCAGGGGGGCCAATGAGCAGTTCTTC.

This clone occurred many times. The genes are TRBV28 and TRBJ1-2; D unresolved. This CDR3 region has 14 residues. Germline CDR1 and CDR2: MDHEN and SYDVKM. Trimming left V 4 bases short and J 4 bases short, with 13 bases between. The CDR3, as DNA: TGTGCCAGCAGTTCGATTCTAGTCGGCTATGGCTACACCTTC. The encoded protein is CASSSILVGYGYTF.

In this sample, this clone turned up a few times. The rearrangement links TRBV11-3 to TRBJ2-1; 11 bases are a match to TRBD2. The CDR3 has 16 amino acids. V was clipped by 5 bases and J by 7 bases; unmatched bases: 10. Germline CDR1 SGHNT, CDR2 YENEEA. CDR3 DNA sequence: TGTGCCAGCAGCCCCCATCTTAGCGGGGGGGGGAATGAGCAGTTCTTC. Encoded protein: CASSPHLSGGGNEQFF. Combining the CDR3 with reference TRBV11-3 and TRBJ2-1 gives the whole variable domain EAGVVQSPRYKIIEKKQPVAFWCNPISGHNTLYWYLQNLGQGPELLIRYENEEAVDDSQLPKDRFSAERLKGVDSTLKIQPAELGDSAVYLCASSPHLSGGGNEQFFGPGTRLTVL.

CDR3 region: CASSYSAVSLRGTGELFF. The CDR3 DNA reads as TGTGCCAGCAGTTATTCGGCGGTTTCCCTACGGGGGACCGGGGAGCTGTTTTTT. The chain combines TRBV6-8 with TRBJ2-2; tentatively, D is TRBD2 (6 bases). Deletions cut 3 bases from V and 5 bases from J, with 22 bases between. CDR3 length: 18 residues. Germline-derived CDR1 and CDR2 are MNHGY and SAAAGT.

The table lists this clone with a few counts. This chain joins TRBV11-3 and TRBJ1-3; D is uncertain. V shed 5 bases and J shed 0 bases, with 11 bases lying between them. Germline assignment: CDR1 SGHNT and CDR2 YENEEA. The CDR3 consists of 15 residues. CDR3 amino acids: CASSPTFSSGNTIYF. The CDR3 coding sequence is TGTGCCAGCAGCCCCACGTTTTCCTCTGGAAACACCATATATTTT. The whole variable domain, remainder taken from reference TRBV11-3 and TRBJ1-3, is EAGVVQSPRYKIIEKKQPVAFWCNPISGHNTLYWYLQNLGQGPELLIRYENEEAVDDSQLPKDRFSAERLKGVDSTLKIQPAELGDSAVYLCASSPTFSSGNTIYFGEGSWLTVV.

This clone was found a few times. V and J are TRBV6-8 and TRBJ2-3, with 13 nucleotides matching TRBD2. The CDR3 covers 18 residues. J lost 2 bases, V lost 6 bases, and 11 bases had no gene match. CDR1 is MNHGY, CDR2 SAAAGT, per germline. The DNA of the CDR3 is TGTGCCAGCAGCTCCCCGTCCGGACTAGCGGGGGACACAGATACGCAGTATTTT. This sequence encodes CASSSPSGLAGDTDTQYF.

The chain is built from TRBV29-1 and TRBJ2-7, with D tentatively TRBD2 (6 bases). This CDR3 spans 13 amino acids. Per the germline V gene, CDR1 is SQVTM and CDR2 is ANQGSEA. Trimming pared 7 bases from V and 4 bases from J, leaving 17 bases between. CDR3 protein: CSATGTPLYEQYF. CDR3 coding DNA: TGCAGCGCCACCGGGACTCCACTTTACGAGCAGTACTTC.

In this sample, this clone turned up many times. The rearrangement joins TRBV11-3 to TRBJ2-1; D is uncertain. The germline V gene encodes CDR1 SGHNT and CDR2 YENEEA. CDR3 length: 14 amino acids. V was cut by 5 bases and J by 5 bases, with 13 bases left in between. The CDR3 protein is CASSQLTVDNEQFF. CDR3 nucleotides: TGTGCCAGCAGCCAATTGACTGTAGACAATGAGCAGTTCTTC.

V is TRBV11-1 and J is TRBJ2-3; D is tentatively TRBD1 or TRBD2 (5 bases each). The V end was cut by 4 bases, the J end by 6 bases, with 14 bases between. The CDR3 consists of 14 residues. Germline V lookup: CDR1 SGHAT, CDR2 FQDESV (reference sequence). The CDR3 loop reads CASSSGPPGDTQYF. CDR3 coding DNA: TGTGCCAGCAGCTCGGGACCTCCGGGGGATACGCAGTATTTT.

This chain links TRBV4-2 with TRBJ2-5, with D tentatively TRBD1 or TRBD2 (5 bases each). The CDR3 consists of 21 residues. V was cut by 1 base and J by 0 bases, with 27 bases left in between. Germline values: CDR1 LGHNA, CDR2 YNFKEQ. The CDR3 DNA follows: TGTGCCAGCAGCCAAGTATTCCCCCTCATAGGGACCCGTCTGTACCAAGAGACCCAGTACTTC. Its translation: CASSQVFPLIGTRLYQETQYF.

The rearrangement links TRBV13 to TRBJ2-1; a weak D match, TRBD2 (5 bases). CDR1 is PRHDT and CDR2 is FYEKMQ in the germline V gene (reference sequence). The CDR3 length is 12 residues. V lost 0 bases, J lost 9 bases, and 6 bases lay in between. The CDR3 protein is CASSLGRGEQFF. CDR3 DNA sequence: TGTGCCAGCAGCTTAGGCCGGGGTGAGCAGTTCTTC.

The chain uses TRBV19 and TRBJ1-5; TRBD1 agrees at 10 bases. The CDR3 loop spans 20 amino acids. V lost 4 bases, J lost 0 bases, and 15 bases stayed unmatched. Per the germline V gene, CDR1 is LNHDA and CDR2 is SQIVND (reference sequence). The CDR3 loop reads CASSNRPRDRGFYSNQPQHF. The CDR3 DNA sequence: TGTGCCAGTAGTAACCGGCCCCGGGACAGGGGATTTTATAGCAATCAGCCCCAGCATTTT.

The chain joins TRBV6-8 to TRBJ2-3; TRBD1 is a possible D gene (5 bases). V lost 0 bases and J lost 4, with 11 bases in between. The CDR3 contains 15 residues. Per germline, CDR1 MNHGY and CDR2 SAAAGT. The DNA of the CDR3 is TGTGCCAGCAGTTACTCGATGGGGCTGCCAGATACGCAGTATTTT. This translates into CASSYSMGLPDTQYF.

The genes are TRBV28 and TRBJ1-2; 7 nucleotides line up with TRBD1. Germline CDR1 reads MDHEN; CDR2 reads SYDVKM. This CDR3 is 14 amino acids long. The V and J ends lost 1 base and 4 bases, in that order; junction bases with no gene match: 3. CDR3 sequence: CASSLLDRIYGYTF. In DNA form, the CDR3 reads TGTGCCAGCAGTTTATTGGACAGGATCTATGGCTACACCTTC.

This clone has only a few counts. Other nucleotide sequences in the sample specify the same CDR3. V usage is TRBV19 and J usage is TRBJ1-1; D is ambiguous. The CDR3 is 13 residues long. The germline V gene encodes CDR1 LNHDA and CDR2 SQIVND (reference sequence). V lost 5 bases to trimming and J lost 1 base, with 8 bases between them. The CDR3 sequence: CASSDRANTEAFF. CDR3 sequence (DNA): TGTGCCAGTAGTGATCGGGCGAACACTGAAGCTTTCTTT.

In this sample, this clone turned up a few times. The chain combines TRBV5-1 with TRBJ1-3, with D perhaps TRBD1 (5 bases). V was shortened by 4 bases and J by 5 bases, with 13 bases between the two germline ends. Germline lookup yields CDR1 SGHRS and CDR2 YFSETQ. CDR3 length: 14 residues. This chain's CDR3 is CASSQGRVRNTIYF. The CDR3 coding sequence is TGCGCCAGCAGCCAAGGCAGGGTACGAAACACCATATATTTT.

The rearrangement joins TRBV19 to TRBJ2-3, with D perhaps TRBD2 (5 bases). Per the germline V gene, CDR1 is LNHDA and CDR2 is SQIVND (reference sequence). The CDR3 extends over 12 amino acids. The V and J ends lost 6 bases and 6 bases respectively, with 10 bases between them. The CDR3 protein is CASSGEYDTQYF. Here the CDR3 DNA reads TGTGCCAGTAGCGGGGAATACGATACGCAGTATTTT.

The V call is TRBV6-8, the J call TRBJ1-1, with D possibly matching TRBD1 (5 bases). This CDR3 spans 16 amino acids. CDR1 is MNHGY, CDR2 SAAAGT, per germline. The ends were cut back, 5 bases at V and 4 bases at J, with 20 bases in the middle. CDR3 DNA sequence: TGTGCCAGCAGTGGCCCGCATGGGGGTCGGGGCACTGAAGCTTTCTTT. Residues: CASSGPHGGRGTEAFF.

This clone has at least ten counts. The rearrangement links TRBV23-1 to TRBJ2-3, with D unclear. TRBV23-1 is an ORF for which the function is uncertain. This CDR3 region has 13 residues. V was trimmed by 6 bases and J by 4 bases, leaving 11 bases between them. The CDR3 DNA is TGCGCCAGCAGCCCCTCTCCGGCAGATACGCAGTATTTT. It yields the protein CASSPSPADTQYF.

This clone was recorded a few times. The CDR3 region has the DNA TGCGCCAGCAGCTTGGTGCGTTGGGAGGTTCGGTACAATGAGCAGTTCTTC. It codes for CASSLVRWEVRYNEQFF. The chain has TRBV5-1 and TRBJ2-1; weak D call: TRBD2 (6 bases). Trimming removed 0 bases from V and 4 bases from J, with 17 bases in between. Germline assignment: CDR1 SGHRS and CDR2 YFSETQ. There are 17 residues in the CDR3. Variable domain in full (rest from reference TRBV5-1 and TRBJ2-1): KAGVTQTPRYLIKTRGQQVTLSCSPISGHRSVSWYQQTPGQGLQFLFEYFSETQRNKGNFPGRFSGRQFSNSRSEMNVSTLELGDSALYLCASSLVRWEVRYNEQFFGPGTRLTVL.